One and the same sample provided the 9 T cell receptor beta chains below, sequenced in a study of shared clonotypes between healthy human individuals. The repertoire was sequenced with immunoSEQ multiplex PCR; TCRdb's copy has only in-frame clones and lacks some. The profile shows around 2.1 million clones, about 92% of them singletons. In the naive CD8 group, cells lacked CD45RO and were positively selected for CCR7, so terminally differentiated effector memory CD45RA+ cells were left out. The sequencing sample was made of naive CD8+ T cells from PBMCs. The receptors shown here come from a man aged 18 to 29 in good health. Some clones in this sample may be carry-over from other donors' samples.

The CDR3 nucleotides are TGCGCCAGCAGCTTGACAGGGTGGTCGAACACTGAAGCTTTCTTT. As protein: CASSLTGWSNTEAFF. The J gene is TRBJ1-1, the V gene TRBV5-1, with D perhaps matching TRBD1 (6 bases). Germline V CDR1 and CDR2: SGHRS, YFSETQ. This CDR3 is 15 amino acids long. Trimming took 1 base from V and 1 from J, leaving 11 bases between them.

The gene calls are TRBV5-1 and TRBJ2-7; 8 positions agree with TRBD1. Germline V gene data show CDR1 as SGHRS and CDR2 as YFSETQ. The CDR3 is 14 residues long. Trimming at V came to 0 bases and at J to 4 bases, leaving 3 bases not matched to a gene. The CDR3 DNA reads as TGCGCCAGCAGCTTGGATACAGGGGGATACGAGCAGTACTTC. Protein: CASSLDTGGYEQYF.

The rearrangement links TRBV6-6 to TRBJ2-1; 9 bases align to TRBD2. With V trimmed by 5 bases and J by 0 bases, 2 bases remained unmatched. The CDR3 is 15 residues long. Germline CDR1 and CDR2: MNHNY and SVGAGI (reference sequence). CDR3 nucleotides: TGTGCCAGCAGTATGACTAGCGGCTCCTACAATGAGCAGTTCTTC. Protein: CASSMTSGSYNEQFF.

The chain couples TRBV7-6 to TRBJ2-2; 8 positions agree with TRBD1. This CDR3 contains 16 residues. The J segment lost 2 bases and the V segment lost 3 bases, leaving 5 bases of the junction unmatched. CDR1 is SGHVS and CDR2 is FNYEAQ in the germline V gene. DNA of the CDR3: TGTGCCAGCAGCTTCGGAACAGGGGGAAACACCGGGGAGCTGTTTTTT. Translating gives CASSFGTGGNTGELFF. The variable domain in full, with the rest retrieved from reference TRBV7-6 and TRBJ2-2, is GAGVSQSPRYKVTKRGQDVALRCDPISGHVSLYWYRQALGQGPEFLTYFNYEAQQDKSGLPNDRFSAERPEGSISTLTIQRTEQRDSAMYRCASSFGTGGNTGELFFGEGSRLTVL.

This chain joins TRBV9 and TRBJ2-6, with 9 nucleotides matching TRBD1. Germline values: CDR1 SGDLS, CDR2 YYNGEE. The CDR3 has 22 amino acids. V lost 3 bases, J lost 1 base, and 20 bases stayed unmatched. Here the CDR3 DNA reads TGTGCCAGCAGCGCATCAATGGGCGACCGGGACAGGGTTCTGTCTGGGGCCAACGTCCTGACTTTC. This sequence encodes CASSASMGDRDRVLSGANVLTF.

The chain links TRBV4-2 to TRBJ2-7; the D is unclear. This CDR3 is built from 15 residues. The ends were cut back, 1 base at V and 0 bases at J, with 10 bases in the middle. Germline V lookup: CDR1 LGHNA, CDR2 YNFKEQ. The CDR3 region is CASSQGTASSYEQYF. The CDR3 DNA follows: TGTGCCAGCAGCCAAGGGACGGCCAGCTCCTACGAGCAGTACTTC.

The J gene is TRBJ1-3, the V gene TRBV5-6; 8 bases are a match to TRBD1. The CDR3 extends over 14 amino acids. From germline, CDR1 is SGHDT and CDR2 YYEEEE. After removal of 2 bases from V and 6 bases from J, the junction contained 4 bases not matched to a gene. The CDR3 DNA reads TGTGCCAGCAGCTTATCGACAGGGGAAAACACCATATATTTT. Translating it yields CASSLSTGENTIYF.

This chain joins TRBV5-4 and TRBJ2-3, with TRBD2 matching over 13 bases. This CDR3 region has 18 residues. CDR1 is SGHNT, CDR2 YYREEE, per germline (reference sequence). Unmatched junction bases numbered 5, after V lost 0 bases and J lost 1 base. The CDR3 sequence: CASSLGLAGGRGTDTQYF. For the CDR3, the DNA is TGTGCCAGCAGCTTGGGACTAGCGGGAGGTCGTGGCACAGATACGCAGTATTTT. Full variable domain (rest looked up from reference TRBV5-4 and TRBJ2-3): ETGVTQSPTHLIKTRGQQVTLRCSSQSGHNTVSWYQQALGQGPQFIFQYYREEENGRGNFPPRFSGLQFPNYSSELNVNALELDDSALYLCASSLGLAGGRGTDTQYFGPGTRLTVL.

The chain recombines TRBV6-6 with TRBJ2-5; maybe TRBD1 (5 bases). The germline V gene has CDR1 MNHNY and CDR2 SVGAGI (reference sequence). This CDR3 has 14 amino acids. The ends were cut back, 6 bases at V and 5 bases at J, with 16 bases in the middle. CDR3 protein: CASSPGRVRETQYF. CDR3 nucleotide sequence: TGTGCCAGCAGCCCCGGCAGGGTCCGGGAGACCCAGTACTTC.